This note documents a single T cell receptor beta chain sequence. Using about 190 ng DNA, approximately 30,000 T cell genomes, the sorted-subset replicate PCRs were run. Libraries were prepared by immunoSEQ multiplex PCR; TCRdb keeps only in-frame clonotypes and omits some of them. Among approximately 2.3 million clones listed, more than 85% were seen once. This entry is derived from a study of shared clonotypes between healthy human individuals. A split of CD4+ cells into CD45RA+ naive and CD45RA-negative memory subsets was performed. This CDR3 has 15 amino acids. Germline-derived CDR1 and CDR2 are SGHRS and YFSETQ. Unmatched junction bases numbered 10, after V lost 3 bases and J lost 7 bases.

This chain joins TRBV5-1 and TRBJ2-1; 7 bases match TRBD2. The sequencing sample was made of naive CD4+ T cells from PBMCs. Noted subset: CD45RA+ positively selected. The TCR sequence derives from a man aged 18 to 29 in good health. Some clones in this sample may be carry-over from other donors' samples. The CDR3 nucleotides read TGCGCCAGCAGCTCTTTACAGACTAGCCTTAATGAGCAGTTCTTC. Translating gives CASSSLQTSLNEQFF. Full variable domain (missing parts from reference TRBV5-1 and TRBJ2-1): KAGVTQTPRYLIKTRGQQVTLSCSPISGHRSVSWYQQTPGQGLQFLFEYFSETQRNKGNFPGRFSGRQFSNSRSEMNVSTLELGDSALYLCASSSLQTSLNEQFFGPGTRLTVL.